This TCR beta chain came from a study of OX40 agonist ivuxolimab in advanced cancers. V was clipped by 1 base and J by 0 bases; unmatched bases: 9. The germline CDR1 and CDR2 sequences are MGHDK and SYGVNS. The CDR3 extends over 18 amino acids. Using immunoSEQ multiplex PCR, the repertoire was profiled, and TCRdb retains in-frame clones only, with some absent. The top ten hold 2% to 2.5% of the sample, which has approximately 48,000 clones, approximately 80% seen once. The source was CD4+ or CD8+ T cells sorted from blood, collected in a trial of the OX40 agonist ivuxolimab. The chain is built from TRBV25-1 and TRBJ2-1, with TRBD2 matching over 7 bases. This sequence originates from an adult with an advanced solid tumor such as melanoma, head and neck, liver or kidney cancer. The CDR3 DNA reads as TGTGCCAGCAGTGAATTGGGGGGGATCGGTAGCTCCTACAATGAGCAGTTCTTC. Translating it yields CASSELGGIGSSYNEQFF. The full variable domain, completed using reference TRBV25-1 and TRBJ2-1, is EADIYQTPRYLVIGTGKKITLECSQTMGHDKMYWYQQDPGMELHLIHYSYGVNSTEKGDLSSESTVSRIRTEHFPLTLESARPSHTSQYLCASSELGGIGSSYNEQFFGPGTRLTVL.